This T cell receptor (beta chain) is from a study of blood T cell repertoires in COVID-19. At the level of the study: Italy, Spain and the United States were the sources of the convalescent and acute COVID-19 samples. PBMCs, B-cell-depleted T cells, or T cells were the source of the cDNA or gDNA that made up the material.

For this clone: This sample also contains other DNA sequences that code for the same CDR3.

With 2 bases removed from V and 4 bases from J, the gap between germline ends came to 11 bases. Germline-derived CDR1 and CDR2 are MDHEN and SYDVKM. The CDR3 consists of 14 residues. In the source study's methods: Estimates of nucleated cell counts were drawn from the amplification of reference gene primers. The method was immunoSEQ multiplex PCR; TCRdb's version includes in-frame clones alone and lacks a portion of them. For V, J and clone size, that table is used; D and trimming come from the DNA. The sample has 300,000 or so clones, around 87% seen once. The chain links TRBV28 to TRBJ1-2; a possible D gene is TRBD1 (5 bases). Sequencing input: peripheral blood. The receptor comes from a man aged 65 to 85 with acute or convalescent COVID-19. DNA for the CDR3: TGTGCCAGCAGTTTAGGTGCAGGGTCCTATGGCTACACCTTC. Translated: CASSLGAGSYGYTF.